This TCR beta chain was identified in a study of blood T cell repertoires in COVID-19. Looking at the study overall: Samples of COVID-19 (acute and convalescent) were obtained from the United States, Italy and Spain.

Germline CDR1 SGHRS, CDR2 YFSETQ. V lost 1 base and J lost 1; bases outside the gene matches: 1. The CDR3 length is 15 residues. Assay used: immunoSEQ multiplex PCR; TCRdb lists only in-frame clones, some missing. The sample includes 300,000 to 350,000 clones, about 87% of them seen just once. The material sequenced was peripheral blood. V gene TRBV5-1 combines with J gene TRBJ2-5, with 10 positions matching TRBD2. This TCR was recovered from a man younger than 45 with COVID-19, enrolled during active disease. The CDR3 protein is CASSLWTSGQETQYF. In nucleotides, the CDR3 is TGCGCCAGCAGCTTGTGGACTAGCGGCCAAGAGACCCAGTACTTC.